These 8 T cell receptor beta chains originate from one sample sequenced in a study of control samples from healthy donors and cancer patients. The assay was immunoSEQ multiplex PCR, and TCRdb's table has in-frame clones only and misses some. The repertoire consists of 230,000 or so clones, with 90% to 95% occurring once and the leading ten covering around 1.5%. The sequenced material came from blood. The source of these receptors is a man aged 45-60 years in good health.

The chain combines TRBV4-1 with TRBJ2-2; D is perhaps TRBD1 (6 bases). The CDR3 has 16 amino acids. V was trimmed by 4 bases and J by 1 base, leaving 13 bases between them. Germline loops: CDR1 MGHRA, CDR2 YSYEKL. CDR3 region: CASSPRDNWNTGELFF. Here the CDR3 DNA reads TGCGCCAGCAGCCCCCGGGACAACTGGAACACCGGGGAGCTGTTTTTT.

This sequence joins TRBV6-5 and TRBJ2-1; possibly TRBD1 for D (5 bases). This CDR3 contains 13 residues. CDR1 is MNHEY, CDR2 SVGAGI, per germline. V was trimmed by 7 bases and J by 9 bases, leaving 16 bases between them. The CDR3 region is CASTRAGFGEQFF. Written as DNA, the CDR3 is TGTGCCAGCACCCGGGCAGGGTTTGGTGAGCAGTTCTTC.

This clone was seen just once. The CDR3 DNA is TGTGCCAGCAGCTTAGGAGAGGGCGCCAGGCACACCGGGGAGCTGTTTTTT. It codes for CASSLGEGARHTGELFF. This chain connects TRBV11-3 to TRBJ2-2, with D tentatively TRBD2 (5 bases). V was pared by 1 base and J by 3 bases, with 15 bases between. Looked up from germline, CDR1 is SGHNT and CDR2 is YENEEA. This CDR3 contains 17 residues. Drawing the rest from reference TRBV11-3 and TRBJ2-2, the complete variable domain is EAGVVQSPRYKIIEKKQPVAFWCNPISGHNTLYWYLQNLGQGPELLIRYENEEAVDDSQLPKDRFSAERLKGVDSTLKIQPAELGDSAVYLCASSLGEGARHTGELFFGEGSRLTVL.

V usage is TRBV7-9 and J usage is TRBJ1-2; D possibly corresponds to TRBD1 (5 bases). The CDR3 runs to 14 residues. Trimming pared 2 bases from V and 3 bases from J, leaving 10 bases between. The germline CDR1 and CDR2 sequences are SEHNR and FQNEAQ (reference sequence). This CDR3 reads CASSLLGVDYGYTF. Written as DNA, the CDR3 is TGTGCCAGCAGCTTATTGGGGGTTGACTATGGCTACACCTTC. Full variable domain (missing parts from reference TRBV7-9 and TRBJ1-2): DTGVSQNPRHKITKRGQNVTFRCDPISEHNRLYWYRQTLGQGPEFLTYFQNEAQLEKSRLLSDRFSAERPKGSFSTLEIQRTEQGDSAMYLCASSLLGVDYGYTFGSGTRLTVV.

The CDR3 DNA reads as TGTGCCAGTAGAACGACAGGGTTTATTGGGAATGAGCAGTTCTTC. This sequence encodes CASRTTGFIGNEQFF. The J gene is TRBJ2-1, the V gene TRBV19; TRBD1 matches 7 bases. The J segment lost 7 bases and the V segment lost 6 bases, leaving 12 bases of the junction unmatched. Per germline, CDR1 LNHDA and CDR2 SQIVND (reference sequence). The CDR3 consists of 15 residues.

The CDR3 DNA is TGTGCCAGCAGCCCCGGGAATCGGTGGGTTGAAGCTTTCTTT. The encoded protein is CASSPGNRWVEAFF. This chain links TRBV6-5 with TRBJ1-1, with D hard to call. V lost 6 bases and J lost 7, with 18 bases in between. This CDR3 spans 14 amino acids. Germline values: CDR1 MNHEY, CDR2 SVGAGI.

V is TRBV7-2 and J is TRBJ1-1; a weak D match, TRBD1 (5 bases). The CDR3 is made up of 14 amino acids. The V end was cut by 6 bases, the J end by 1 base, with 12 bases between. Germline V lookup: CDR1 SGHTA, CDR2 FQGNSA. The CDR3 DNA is TGTGCCAGCAGTTTTAACGGGGGGAACACTGAAGCTTTCTTT. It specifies CASSFNGGNTEAFF.

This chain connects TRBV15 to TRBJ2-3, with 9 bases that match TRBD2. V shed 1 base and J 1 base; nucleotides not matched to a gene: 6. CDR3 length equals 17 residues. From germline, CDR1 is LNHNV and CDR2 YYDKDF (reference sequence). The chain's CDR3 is CATSRVPSSGGTDTQYF. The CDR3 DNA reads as TGTGCCACCAGCAGAGTCCCTTCTAGCGGGGGCACAGATACGCAGTATTTT.